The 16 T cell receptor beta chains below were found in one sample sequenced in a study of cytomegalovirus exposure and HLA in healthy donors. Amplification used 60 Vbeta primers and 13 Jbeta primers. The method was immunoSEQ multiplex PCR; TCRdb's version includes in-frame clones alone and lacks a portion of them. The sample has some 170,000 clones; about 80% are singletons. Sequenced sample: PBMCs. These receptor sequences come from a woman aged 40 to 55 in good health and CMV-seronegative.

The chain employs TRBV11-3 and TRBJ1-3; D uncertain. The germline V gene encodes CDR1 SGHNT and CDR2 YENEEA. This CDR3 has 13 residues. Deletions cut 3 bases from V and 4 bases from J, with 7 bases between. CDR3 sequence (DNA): TGTGCCAGCAGCTTCAGAGGAGGAAACACCATATATTTT. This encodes CASSFRGGNTIYF.

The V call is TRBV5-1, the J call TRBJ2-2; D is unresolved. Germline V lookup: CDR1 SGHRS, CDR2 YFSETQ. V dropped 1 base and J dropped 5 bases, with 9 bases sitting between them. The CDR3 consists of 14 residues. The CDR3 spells CASSLPESTGELFF. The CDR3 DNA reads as TGCGCCAGCAGCTTGCCAGAATCGACCGGGGAGCTGTTTTTT.

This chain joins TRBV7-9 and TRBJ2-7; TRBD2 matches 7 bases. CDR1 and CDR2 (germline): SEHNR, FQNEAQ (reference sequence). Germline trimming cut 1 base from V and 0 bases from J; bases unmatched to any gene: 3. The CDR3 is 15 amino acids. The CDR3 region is CASSLDGGTSYEQYF. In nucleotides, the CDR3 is TGTGCCAGCAGCTTAGACGGGGGGACCTCCTACGAGCAGTACTTC.

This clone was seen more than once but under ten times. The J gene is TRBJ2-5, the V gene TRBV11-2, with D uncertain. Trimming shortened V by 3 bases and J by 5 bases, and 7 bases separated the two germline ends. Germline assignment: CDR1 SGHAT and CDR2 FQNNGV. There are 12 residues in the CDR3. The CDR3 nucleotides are TGTGCCAGCAGCTTGAGCGAGGAGACCCAGTACTTC. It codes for CASSLSEETQYF. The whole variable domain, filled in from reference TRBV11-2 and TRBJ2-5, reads EAGVAQSPRYKIIEKRQSVAFWCNPISGHATLYWYQQILGQGPKLLIQFQNNGVVDDSQLPKDRFSAERLKGVDSTLKIQPAKLEDSAVYLCASSLSEETQYFGPGTRLLVL.

DNA of the CDR3: TGTGCCAGCAGCTTAGGGGGACAGGGACCCTACAATGAGCAGTTCTTC. This encodes CASSLGGQGPYNEQFF. V is TRBV13 and J is TRBJ2-1, with TRBD1 identical over 9 bases. There are 16 residues in the CDR3. Trimming at V came to 0 bases and at J to 2 bases, leaving 2 bases not matched to a gene. Germline loops: CDR1 PRHDT, CDR2 FYEKMQ (reference sequence).

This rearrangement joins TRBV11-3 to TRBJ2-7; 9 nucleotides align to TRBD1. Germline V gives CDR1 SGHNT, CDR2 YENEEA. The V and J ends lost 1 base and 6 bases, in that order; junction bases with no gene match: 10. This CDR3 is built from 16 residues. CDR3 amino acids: CASSLGVRQGVVEQYF. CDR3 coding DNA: TGTGCCAGCAGCTTAGGGGTAAGACAGGGGGTCGTCGAGCAGTACTTC.

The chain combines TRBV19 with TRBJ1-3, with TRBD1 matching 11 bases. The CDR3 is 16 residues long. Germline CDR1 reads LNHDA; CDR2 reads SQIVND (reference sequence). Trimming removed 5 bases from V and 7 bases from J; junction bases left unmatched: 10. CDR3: CASSLYAGQGDNTIYF. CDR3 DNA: TGTGCCAGTAGTCTATATGCGGGACAGGGGGATAACACCATATATTTT. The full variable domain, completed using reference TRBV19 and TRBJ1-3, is DGGITQSPKYLFRKEGQNVTLSCEQNLNHDAMYWYRQDPGQGLRLIYYSQIVNDFQKGDIAEGYSVSREKKESFPLTVTSAQKNPTAFYLCASSLYAGQGDNTIYFGEGSWLTVV.

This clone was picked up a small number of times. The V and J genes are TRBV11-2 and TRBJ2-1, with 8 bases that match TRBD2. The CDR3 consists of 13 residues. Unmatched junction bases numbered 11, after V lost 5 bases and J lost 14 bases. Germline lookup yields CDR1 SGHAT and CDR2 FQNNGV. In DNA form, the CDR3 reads TGTGCCAGCAGCACAATAGCGGGATTGAGTAAGTTCTTC. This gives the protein CASSTIAGLSKFF. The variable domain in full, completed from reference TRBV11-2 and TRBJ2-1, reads EAGVAQSPRYKIIEKRQSVAFWCNPISGHATLYWYQQILGQGPKLLIQFQNNGVVDDSQLPKDRFSAERLKGVDSTLKIQPAKLEDSAVYLCASSTIAGLSKFFGPGTRLTVL.

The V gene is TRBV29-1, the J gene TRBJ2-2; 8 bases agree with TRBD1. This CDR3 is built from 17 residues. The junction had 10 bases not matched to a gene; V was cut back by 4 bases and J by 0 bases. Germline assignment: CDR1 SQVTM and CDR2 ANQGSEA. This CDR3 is CSVVGITDRANTGELFF. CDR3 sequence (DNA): TGCAGCGTTGTAGGGATTACGGACAGGGCGAACACCGGGGAGCTGTTTTTT.

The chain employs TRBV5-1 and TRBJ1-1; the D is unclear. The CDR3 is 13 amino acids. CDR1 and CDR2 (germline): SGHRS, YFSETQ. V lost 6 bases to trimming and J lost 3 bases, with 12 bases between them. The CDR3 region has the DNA TGCGCCAGCACGCGGAAAGAGGACACTGAAGCTTTCTTT. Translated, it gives CASTRKEDTEAFF.

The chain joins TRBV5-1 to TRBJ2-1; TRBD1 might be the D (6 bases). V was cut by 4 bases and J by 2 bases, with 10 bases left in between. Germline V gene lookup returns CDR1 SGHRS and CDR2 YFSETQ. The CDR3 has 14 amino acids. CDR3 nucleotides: TGCGCCAGCAGCCAGGACAGAGCCTACAATGAGCAGTTCTTC. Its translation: CASSQDRAYNEQFF.

The CDR3 sequence is CASSFSDRGYGYTF. CDR3 bases: TGTGCCAGCAGCTTTAGTGACAGGGGCTATGGCTACACCTTC. The V call is TRBV7-8, the J call TRBJ1-2, with 8 bases that match TRBD1. Germline CDR1 reads SGHVS; CDR2 reads FQNEAQ. Unmatched junction bases numbered 4, after V lost 3 bases and J lost 4 bases. The CDR3 totals 14 residues.

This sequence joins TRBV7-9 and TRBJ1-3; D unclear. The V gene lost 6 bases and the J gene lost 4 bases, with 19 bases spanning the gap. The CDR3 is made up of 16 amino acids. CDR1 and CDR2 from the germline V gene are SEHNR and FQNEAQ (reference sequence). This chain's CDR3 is CASSPRRALAGNTIYF. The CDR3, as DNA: TGTGCCAGCAGTCCGAGGCGGGCCCTAGCGGGAAACACCATATATTTT.

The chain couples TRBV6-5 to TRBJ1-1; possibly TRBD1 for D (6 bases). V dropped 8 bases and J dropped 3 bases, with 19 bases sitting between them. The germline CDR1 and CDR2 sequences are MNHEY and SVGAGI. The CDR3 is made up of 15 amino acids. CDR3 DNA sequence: TGTGCCAGCGGGGGGGATGGGGGCGCTTACACTGAAGCTTTCTTT. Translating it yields CASGGDGGAYTEAFF.

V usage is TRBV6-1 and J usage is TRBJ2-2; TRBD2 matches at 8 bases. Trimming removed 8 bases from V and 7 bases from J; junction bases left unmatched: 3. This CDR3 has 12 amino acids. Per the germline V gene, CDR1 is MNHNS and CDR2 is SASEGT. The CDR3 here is CASRGGLGELFF. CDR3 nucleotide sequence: TGTGCCAGCCGGGGGGGGCTCGGGGAGCTGTTTTTT.

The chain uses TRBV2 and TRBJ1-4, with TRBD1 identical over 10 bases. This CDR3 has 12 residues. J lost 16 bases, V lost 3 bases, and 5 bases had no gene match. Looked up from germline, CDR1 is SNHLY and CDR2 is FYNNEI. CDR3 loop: CASSETRDRGFF. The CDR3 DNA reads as TGTGCCAGCAGTGAGACCCGGGACAGGGGGTTTTTT. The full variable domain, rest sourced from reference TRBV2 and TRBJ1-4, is EPEVTQTPSHQVTQMGQEVILRCVPISNHLYFYWYRQILGQKVEFLVSFYNNEISEKSEIFDDQFSVERPDGSNFTLKIRSTKLEDSAMYFCASSETRDRGFFGSGTQLSVL.